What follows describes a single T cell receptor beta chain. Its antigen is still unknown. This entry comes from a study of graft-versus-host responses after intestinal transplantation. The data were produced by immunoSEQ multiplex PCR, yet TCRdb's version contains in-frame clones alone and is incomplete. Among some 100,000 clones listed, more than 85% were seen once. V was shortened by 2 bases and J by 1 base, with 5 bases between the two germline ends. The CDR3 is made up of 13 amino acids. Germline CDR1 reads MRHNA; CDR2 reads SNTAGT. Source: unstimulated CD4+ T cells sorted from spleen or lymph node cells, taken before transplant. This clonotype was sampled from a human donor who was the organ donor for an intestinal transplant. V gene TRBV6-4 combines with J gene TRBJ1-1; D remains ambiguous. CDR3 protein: CASSDTENTEAFF. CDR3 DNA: TGTGCCAGCAGTGACACAGAGAACACTGAAGCTTTCTTT.